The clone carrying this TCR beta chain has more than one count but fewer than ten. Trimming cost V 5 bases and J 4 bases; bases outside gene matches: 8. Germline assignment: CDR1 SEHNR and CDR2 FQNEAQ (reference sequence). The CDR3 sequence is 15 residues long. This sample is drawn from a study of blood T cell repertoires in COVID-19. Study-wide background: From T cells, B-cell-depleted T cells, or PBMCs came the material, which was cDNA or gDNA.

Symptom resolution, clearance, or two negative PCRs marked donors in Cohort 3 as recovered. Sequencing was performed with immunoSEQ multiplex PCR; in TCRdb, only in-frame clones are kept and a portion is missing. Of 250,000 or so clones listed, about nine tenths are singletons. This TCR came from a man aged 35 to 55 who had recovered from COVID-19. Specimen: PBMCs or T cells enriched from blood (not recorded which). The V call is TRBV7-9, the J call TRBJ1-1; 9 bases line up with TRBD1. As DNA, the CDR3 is TGTGCCAGCAGCGCCGACAGGGGGATAAGCACTGAAGCTTTCTTT. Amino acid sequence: CASSADRGISTEAFF.